The source of this T cell receptor (beta chain) is a study of beta chain features in type 1 diabetes (dated by TCRdb to 2016 to 2019). Context from the whole study: Mean age, gender distribution, total cell number and subset yield were not different between patients and healthy donors. Regulatory and stem cell-like memory subsets were obtained from only 8 patients and roughly eight healthy donors, while naive and central memory subsets were obtained from all 30 or so donors. A total of over 95,000,000 sorted cells were examined across all samples, and RNA yield correlated strongly with the number of cells per subset. The study compared the TCRB repertoires of sorted circulating CD4+ T cell subsets in recently diagnosed type 1 diabetes patients with those in matched healthy donors.

Trimming removed 3 bases from V and 0 bases from J, leaving 5 bases between the germline ends. From the cysteine through the phenylalanine, the CDR3 covers 13 amino acids. The CDR3 DNA has 39 bases and is translated from base 1. CDR1 and CDR2 were assigned from the germline V gene as SGHDN and FVKESK. General study outcomes and caveats: Sequencing cDNA rather than genomic DNA could over-represent highly expressing activated cells, although activation and CD3 levels did not differ between groups. At VDJ recombination sites, patients with type 1 diabetes made fewer insertions and deleted more nucleotides, a pattern implying thymic rearrangement abnormalities. Only small numbers of individuals were included in the HLA sub-analyses, which left unresolved whether HLA type had any influence on TCRB rearrangement. Type 1 diabetes patients showed a moderate but significant shortening of TCRB CDR3 length in all four CD4+ subsets. Shorter templates might be favored by PCR, yet because patient and control samples were amplified and corrected together, any such skew would affect both groups equally. Naive, central memory and regulatory TCRB repertoires appeared to be more similar among patients than among healthy donors.

This clone occurred many times. Its antigen target is currently unknown. No base qualities exist here, and no much larger clone lies one base off it. Each donor gave one peripheral blood draw, roughly 0.12 L on average, collected into heparinised tubes. Naive, central memory, regulatory and stem cell-like memory CD4+ T cells were sorted on a BD FACSAria II using a panel including CD45RO, CCR7, CD25, CD127, CD95 and CD27. A purity above 98% was achieved for all sorted populations. PBMCs were separated immediately by Lymphoprep density gradient centrifugation and were stained directly, without being cultured. So that batch effects would be minimized, each experiment stained and sorted samples in pairs, pairing one healthy donor with one patient. The entire isolated RNA was reverse transcribed using the High Capacity cDNA Reverse Transcription Kit, and thus expressed TCRB transcripts were sequenced. Deep immunoSEQ sequencing was performed on naive, central memory and regulatory T cell samples, with an average of roughly 3.5 million total reads per sample. Sorted cells were lysed in RLT buffer, and RNA was extracted using DNase-treated RNeasy Micro or Mini kits according to cell number. Each cell subset was processed on its own to prevent cross-contamination, while patient and healthy donor samples were processed together. The immunoSEQ multiplex PCR was used to amplify TCRB sequences from cDNA, yielding 87-bp fragments that span the CDR3 region. The amplicons were sequenced using the Illumina HiSeq platform. The paper's data handling went like this. Synthetic template baselines were used to correct PCR bias computationally, reads within Hamming distance 2 were collapsed, and singletons that could not be merged were discarded. By aligning reads against IMGT, V, D and J genes, CDR3 length, and insertions or deletions at six rearrangement sites were assigned. Within each subset, clonotype counts were normalized to the number of sorted cells before true diversity and Gini coefficients were calculated with the tcR R package. The overlap coefficient, calculated on TCRB nucleotide sequences, was used to quantify repertoire sharing. Held by TCRdb, this immuneACCESS table contains in-frame sequences only and omits some clones. Under half of the omission traces to an unresolved V gene where checked; the cause of the rest is unknown. V, J and clone size reflect that table, while D and trimming were determined from the DNA. The sample table contains some 240,000 clones; only one count was recorded for 11% of them. About 1.2% of the sample is taken by the ten largest.

The chain uses TRBV14 and TRBJ2-5; no D segment can be confidently identified. The sequencing sample was made of central memory CD4+ T cells from blood. This clonotype was sampled from a man younger than 30 in good health. The CDR3 region reads CASSHVYQETQYF. The sequence in DNA is TGTGCCAGCAGCCACGTGTACCAAGAGACCCAGTACTTC.